The TCR beta chain described here comes from a study of PD-L1 blockade in urothelial cancer (dated by TCRdb to the late 2010s). Describing the broader study: All patients started therapy in about 2014 and received atezolizumab 1,200 mg intravenously every 3 weeks. About 85% of the roughly 29 patients were males with bladder-origin urothelial cancer, and 18 of 29 reported a prior smoking history. An ECOG performance status of 0 or 1 was recorded for the patients, and 0 to 3 prior chemotherapy regimens had been received by the patients. Blood samples were analyzed at 3 weeks after treatment start (second dose) and at 6 weeks after treatment start. Blood samples yielded a median of roughly 140,000 T cells and 65,000 to 95,000 unique TCRs, with median clonality roughly 0.085. The study, an exploratory multi-omic analysis, examined somatic, immune and clinical correlates of response to PD-L1 blockade with atezolizumab in urothelial cancer. TCR sequencing covered pretreatment tumor samples and matched, serially collected peripheral blood taken before and after atezolizumab treatment. Progression-free survival longer than 6 months counted as durable clinical benefit, and TCR features were additionally tested against both progression-free and overall survival. In the same patients, pretreatment tumors underwent whole exome sequencing and RNA sequencing in addition to TCR sequencing. Durable clinical benefit was achieved by nine patients and was not achieved by 20 patients. Pretreatment blood TCR-seq was available for 27 to 30 patients, at least one posttreatment blood collection was obtained for approximately 25 patients, and tumor TCR-seq was available for approximately 25 patients.

Synthetic TCR analog templates were spiked into each PCR to estimate absolute template abundance from read counts. TCRbeta CDR3 regions were amplified from genomic DNA with bias-controlled V and J gene primers using the immunoSEQ assay. Sequencing of rearranged TCRbeta segments was done at approximately 20X coverage. Per the authors' processing: Clustering was used to correct sequencing errors, and CDR3s were annotated against IMGT so that V, D and J genes could be assigned. Downstream analyses used only productive TCRbeta rearrangements and left out out-of-frame or stop-codon sequences. Clonality was computed as one minus Shannon entropy normalized by the log of the number of unique productive sequences. Fisher's exact test with Benjamini-Hochberg correction, at a threshold of adjusted p below 0.01, was used to find clones that differed between time points or between blood and tumor. TCRdb holds this immuneACCESS table with in-frame rearrangements only. Some clones are missing; in checked studies, unresolved V genes explain under half, and the rest has no known cause. V and J calls plus clone size are reproduced from that table; the DNA served to infer D and trimming. The sample table lists 70,000 to 100,000 clones, 65% to 85% of them with a count of one. The ten most abundant clones make up around 1.9% of the sample.

Results the study describes overall, beyond this receptor: Improved progression-free and overall survival was found to be associated with pretreatment peripheral blood TCR clonality below the median. Among patients with durable benefit, tumor-associated TCR clones showed greater expansion in peripheral blood 3 weeks after treatment started (n ≈ 23, p = 0.022). Because the sample size was small (n of about 30) and many exploratory analyses were performed, the results are intended to be hypothesis-generating.

This clone was observed once. The target of this receptor is not known. Base qualities are missing; no much larger clone stands one base away. Sample time point, as interpreted from the label and publication: pretreatment peripheral blood. The cohort included about 30 patients with locally advanced or metastatic urothelial carcinoma who were treated at Memorial Sloan Kettering on a trial protocol. Peripheral blood mononuclear cells were collected pretreatment and during treatment, at between 1 and 8 total time points per patient. The Qiagen DNeasy Blood extraction kit was used to purify genomic DNA from total PBMCs and from tumor samples. PBMCs were collected pretreatment and during treatment, and were isolated and stored as previously described. The TCR sequence derives from a man aged 55-75 years with urothelial cancer. Source: PBMCs, taken around atezolizumab (anti-PD-L1) treatment.

This receptor has the CDR3 CASSLLQGVGYTF. The DNA sequence follows: TGTGCCAGCAGCTTGCTACAGGGTGTCGGCTACACCTTC. The rearranged segments are TRBV7-2 and TRBJ1-2, and possibly TRBD1, on 6 matching bases. Trimming removed 3 bases from V and 8 bases from J, leaving 13 bases between the germline ends. The germline V gene encodes CDR1 SGHTA and CDR2 FQGNSA. Measured from the cysteine to the phenylalanine, the CDR3 is 13 residues long. Only the CDR3 DNA stays, 39 bases, in frame from base 1.